This TCR beta chain was captured by sequencing in a study of OX40 agonist ivuxolimab in advanced cancers. Study context: Three patients got partial responses; one had hepatocellular carcinoma and two had cutaneous melanoma.

Trimming removed 4 bases from V and 2 bases from J; junction bases left unmatched: 11. Germline lookup yields CDR1 MDHEN and CDR2 SYDVKM. This CDR3 is 16 amino acids long. Only in-frame clones appear in the TCRdb table, and some are missing; sequencing was by immunoSEQ multiplex PCR. The sample consists of 65,000 to 100,000 clones, roughly 80% of them appearing once. Blood was sampled at baseline, cycle 4 day 1, and cycle 7 day 1. This clonotype originated in an adult with an advanced solid tumor such as melanoma, head and neck, liver or kidney cancer. The rearrangement links TRBV28 to TRBJ2-7; 7 positions agree with TRBD1. The sample consisted of CD4+ or CD8+ T cells sorted from blood, taken in a trial of the OX40 agonist ivuxolimab. The CDR3 DNA sequence: TGTGCCAGCAGTTACGGAAAGGCAGGGGGTGCCTACGAGCAGTACGTC. Protein sequence: CASSYGKAGGAYEQYV.